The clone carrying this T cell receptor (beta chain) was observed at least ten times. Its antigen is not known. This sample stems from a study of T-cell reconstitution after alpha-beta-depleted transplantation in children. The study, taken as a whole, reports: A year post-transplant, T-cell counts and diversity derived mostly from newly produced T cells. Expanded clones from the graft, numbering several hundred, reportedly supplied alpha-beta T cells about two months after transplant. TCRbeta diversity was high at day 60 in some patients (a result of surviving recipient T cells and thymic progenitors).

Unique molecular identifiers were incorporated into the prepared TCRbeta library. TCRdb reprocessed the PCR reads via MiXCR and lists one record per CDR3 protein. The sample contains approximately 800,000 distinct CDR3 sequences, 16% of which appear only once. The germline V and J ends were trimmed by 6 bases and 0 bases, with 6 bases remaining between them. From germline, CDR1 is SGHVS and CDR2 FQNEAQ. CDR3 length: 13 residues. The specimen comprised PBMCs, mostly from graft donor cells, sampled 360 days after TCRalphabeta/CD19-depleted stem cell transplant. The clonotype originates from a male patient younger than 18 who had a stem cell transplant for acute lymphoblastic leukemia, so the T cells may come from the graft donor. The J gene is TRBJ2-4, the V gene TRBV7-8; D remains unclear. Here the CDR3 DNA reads TGTGCCAGCAGGGAGCTAGCCAAAAACATTCAGTACTTC. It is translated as CASRELAKNIQYF.